Shown below are 11 T cell receptor beta chains from a single sample sequenced in a study of T cell responses to AZD1222 COVID-19 vaccine. TCRdb keeps only in-frame clones here, not all; method: immunoSEQ multiplex PCR. Of around 120,000 clones listed, 93% are singletons. The sample consisted of peripheral blood, taken 28 days after the second AZD1222 dose. These receptors all stem from an adult who received the AZD1222 COVID-19 vaccine.

The chain joins TRBV7-2 to TRBJ2-7, with D perhaps TRBD2 (5 bases). V was clipped by 5 bases and J by 5 bases, with 16 bases between them. This CDR3 comprises 14 residues. CDR1 is SGHTA, CDR2 FQGNSA, per germline. The CDR3 reads CASSQDPAGHEQYF. The CDR3 nucleotides are TGTGCCAGCAGCCAGGATCCGGCGGGCCACGAGCAGTACTTC.

Written as DNA, the CDR3 is TGCGCCAGCAGCCAAGATCTGGGTAGATCCCAGTACTTC. Translated, it gives CASSQDLGRSQYF. J is TRBJ2-5 and V is TRBV4-3, with D unclear. V was clipped by 0 bases and J by 9 bases, with 11 bases between them. The CDR3 spans 13 residues. Germline CDR1 reads LGHNA; CDR2 reads YSLEER.

CDR3 protein: CASSYRSGGVGIQYF. As DNA, the CDR3 is TGTGCCAGCAGTTACCGAAGCGGGGGCGTAGGAATTCAGTACTTC. The V gene is TRBV6-6, the J gene TRBJ2-4; 8 nucleotides match TRBD2. This CDR3 is built from 15 residues. Germline V gene sequence: CDR1 MNHNY, CDR2 SVGAGI (reference sequence). Trimming took 2 bases from V and 10 from J; bases not matched to a gene: 10.

This rearrangement joins TRBV19 to TRBJ1-5; 10 bases are shared with TRBD1. CDR1 and CDR2 from the germline V gene are LNHDA and SQIVND (reference sequence). The length of the CDR3 is 16 residues. After removal of 5 bases from V and 6 bases from J, the junction contained 10 bases not matched to a gene. The CDR3 sequence is CASSALLGQGGQPQHF. As DNA, the CDR3 is TGTGCCAGTAGTGCGTTGCTCGGACAGGGGGGTCAGCCCCAGCATTTT. The full variable domain, in which reference TRBV19 and TRBJ1-5 provide the parts outside the CDR3, is DGGITQSPKYLFRKEGQNVTLSCEQNLNHDAMYWYRQDPGQGLRLIYYSQIVNDFQKGDIAEGYSVSREKKESFPLTVTSAQKNPTAFYLCASSALLGQGGQPQHFGDGTRLSIL.

This clone was seen a single time. The chain carries TRBV7-8 and TRBJ2-1, with TRBD1 as a possible D gene (6 bases). The germline V gene encodes CDR1 SGHVS and CDR2 FQNEAQ. Trimming shortened V by 1 base and J by 14 bases, and 12 bases separated the two germline ends. The CDR3 has 12 residues. The CDR3 region is CASSLVRGEEFF. The CDR3 nucleotides are TGTGCCAGCAGCTTAGTCAGGGGAGAGGAGTTCTTC.

This chain connects TRBV7-2 to TRBJ2-7, with 15 bases aligning to TRBD2. The CDR3 has 13 residues. Trimming cost V 10 bases and J 6 bases; bases outside gene matches: 4. Germline V gene sequence: CDR1 SGHTA, CDR2 FQGNSA. CDR3 DNA sequence: TGTGCCACCGGACTAGCGGGGGGGCGCGAGCAGTACTTC. Protein sequence: CATGLAGGREQYF. Full variable domain (rest looked up from reference TRBV7-2 and TRBJ2-7): GAGVSQSPSNKVTEKGKDVELRCDPISGHTALYWYRQSLGQGLEFLIYFQGNSAPDKSGLPSDRFSAERTGGSVSTLTIQRTQQEDSAVYLCATGLAGGREQYFGPGTRLTVT.

The chain recombines TRBV5-4 with TRBJ2-5; TRBD2 agrees at 9 bases. CDR3 length: 15 amino acids. Trimming cost V 3 bases and J 3 bases; bases outside gene matches: 6. Germline V gives CDR1 SGHNT, CDR2 YYREEE (reference sequence). This chain's CDR3 is CASSSTSGPKETQYF. CDR3 coding DNA: TGTGCCAGCAGCTCTACTAGCGGGCCAAAAGAGACCCAGTACTTC.

J is TRBJ1-6 and V is TRBV18; D is undetermined. The V end was cut by 1 base, the J end by 6 bases, with 10 bases between. This CDR3 spans 15 amino acids. In germline, CDR1 is KGHSH, CDR2 LQKENI. DNA for the CDR3: TGTGCCAGCTCACCACGGCAGGATTCTAATTCACCCCTCCACTTT. Translated, it gives CASSPRQDSNSPLHF.

This rearrangement joins TRBV7-9 to TRBJ1-6; no clear D. V was shortened by 1 base and J by 7 bases, with 2 bases between the two germline ends. The CDR3 is made up of 12 amino acids. Germline V gives CDR1 SEHNR, CDR2 FQNEAQ (reference sequence). CDR3 region: CASSLVNSPLHF. CDR3 bases: TGTGCCAGCAGCTTAGTGAATTCACCCCTCCACTTT.

The chain combines TRBV11-2 with TRBJ1-6; TRBD1 agrees at 8 bases. Germline values: CDR1 SGHAT, CDR2 FQNNGV. The CDR3 is 15 residues long. Unmatched junction bases numbered 8, after V lost 6 bases and J lost 7 bases. Here the CDR3 reads CASSPYRGKNSPLHF. The DNA for the CDR3 is TGTGCCAGCAGTCCTTACAGGGGGAAAAATTCACCCCTCCACTTT. Variable domain in full (rest from reference TRBV11-2 and TRBJ1-6): EAGVAQSPRYKIIEKRQSVAFWCNPISGHATLYWYQQILGQGPKLLIQFQNNGVVDDSQLPKDRFSAERLKGVDSTLKIQPAKLEDSAVYLCASSPYRGKNSPLHFGNGTRLTVT.

The chain combines TRBV5-6 with TRBJ2-3; 7 bases line up with TRBD2. V was pared by 4 bases and J by 1 base, with 9 bases of the junction left unmatched. The CDR3 length is 16 residues. In germline, CDR1 is SGHDT, CDR2 YYEEEE. The CDR3 sequence is CASSGGAGLRTDTQYF. The CDR3 DNA follows: TGTGCCAGCAGCGGGGGAGCGGGACTCCGCACAGATACGCAGTATTTT.